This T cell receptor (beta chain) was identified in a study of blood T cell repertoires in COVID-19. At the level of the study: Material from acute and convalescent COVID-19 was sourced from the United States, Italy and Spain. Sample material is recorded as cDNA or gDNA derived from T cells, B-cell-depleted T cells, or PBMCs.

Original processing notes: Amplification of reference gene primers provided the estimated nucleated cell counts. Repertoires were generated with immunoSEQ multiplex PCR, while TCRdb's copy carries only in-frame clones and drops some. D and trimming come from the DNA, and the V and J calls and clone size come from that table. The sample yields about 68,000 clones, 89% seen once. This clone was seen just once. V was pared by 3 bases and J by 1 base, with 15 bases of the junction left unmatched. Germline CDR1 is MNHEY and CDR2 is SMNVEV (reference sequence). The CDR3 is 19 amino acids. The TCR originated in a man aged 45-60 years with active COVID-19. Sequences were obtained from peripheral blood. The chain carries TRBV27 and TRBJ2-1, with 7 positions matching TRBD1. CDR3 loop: CASSFATGWSVISYNEQFF. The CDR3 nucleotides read TGTGCCAGCAGTTTTGCGACAGGGTGGAGTGTGATATCCTACAATGAGCAGTTCTTC.